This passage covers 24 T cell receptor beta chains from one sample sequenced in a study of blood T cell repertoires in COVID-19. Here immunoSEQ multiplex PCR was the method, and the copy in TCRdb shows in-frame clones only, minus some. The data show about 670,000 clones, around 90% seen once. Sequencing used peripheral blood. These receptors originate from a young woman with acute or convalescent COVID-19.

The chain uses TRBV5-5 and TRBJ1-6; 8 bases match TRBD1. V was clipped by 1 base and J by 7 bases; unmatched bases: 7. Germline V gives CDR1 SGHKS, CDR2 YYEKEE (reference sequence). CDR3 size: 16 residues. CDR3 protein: CASSLLQGAVNSPLHF. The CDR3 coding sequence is TGTGCCAGCAGCTTGCTCCAGGGGGCGGTCAATTCACCCCTCCACTTT.

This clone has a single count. This chain's CDR3 is CASSQDLGAASTDTQYF. As DNA, the CDR3 is TGCGCCAGCAGCCAAGATTTGGGAGCAGCTAGCACAGATACGCAGTATTTT. V usage is TRBV4-3 and J usage is TRBJ2-3, with a weak D call TRBD2 (5 bases). The germline gives CDR1 LGHNA, CDR2 YSLEER. The V end was cut by 0 bases, the J end by 0 bases, with 13 bases between. The CDR3 is 17 amino acids.

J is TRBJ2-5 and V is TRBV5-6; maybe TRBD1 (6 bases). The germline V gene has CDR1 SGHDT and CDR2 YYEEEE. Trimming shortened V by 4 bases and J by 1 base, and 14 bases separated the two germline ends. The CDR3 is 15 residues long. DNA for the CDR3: TGTGCCAGCAGCGATACAGGGCCCTCCCAAGAGACCCAGTACTTC. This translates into CASSDTGPSQETQYF.

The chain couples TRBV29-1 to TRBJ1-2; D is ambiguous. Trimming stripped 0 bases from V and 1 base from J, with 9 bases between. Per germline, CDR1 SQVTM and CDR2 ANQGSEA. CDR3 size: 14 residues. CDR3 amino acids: CSVEDQASNYGYTF. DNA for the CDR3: TGCAGCGTTGAAGATCAGGCCAGTAACTATGGCTACACCTTC.

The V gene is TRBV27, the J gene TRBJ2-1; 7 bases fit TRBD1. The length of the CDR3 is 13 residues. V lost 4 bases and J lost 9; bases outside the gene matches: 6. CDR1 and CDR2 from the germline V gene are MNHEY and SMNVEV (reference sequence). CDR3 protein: CASSYSGTVEQFF. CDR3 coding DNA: TGTGCCAGCAGTTATTCGGGGACAGTTGAGCAGTTCTTC.

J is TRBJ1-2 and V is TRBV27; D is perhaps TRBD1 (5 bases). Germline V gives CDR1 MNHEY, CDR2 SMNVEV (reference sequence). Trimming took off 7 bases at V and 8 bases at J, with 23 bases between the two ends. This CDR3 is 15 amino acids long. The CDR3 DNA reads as TGTGCCAGCACAACCTCCGGGACTCTCAACTGGGGCTACACCTTC. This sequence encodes CASTTSGTLNWGYTF.

In DNA form, the CDR3 reads TGTGCCAGCACCCCGGGACAGTCCTTCGCATCGATCTACAATGAGCAGTTCTTC. Its translation is CASTPGQSFASIYNEQFF. This chain uses TRBV27 with TRBJ2-1; 7 positions agree with TRBD1. V was clipped by 7 bases and J by 3 bases; unmatched bases: 18. Germline assignment: CDR1 MNHEY and CDR2 SMNVEV (reference sequence). The CDR3 covers 18 residues.

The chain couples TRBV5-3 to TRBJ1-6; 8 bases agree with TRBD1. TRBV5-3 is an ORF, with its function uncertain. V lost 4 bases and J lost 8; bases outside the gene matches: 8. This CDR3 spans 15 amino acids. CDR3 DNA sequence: TGTGCCAGAAGCATCCGGACAGGGCAGGATTCACCCCTCCACTTT. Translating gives CARSIRTGQDSPLHF.

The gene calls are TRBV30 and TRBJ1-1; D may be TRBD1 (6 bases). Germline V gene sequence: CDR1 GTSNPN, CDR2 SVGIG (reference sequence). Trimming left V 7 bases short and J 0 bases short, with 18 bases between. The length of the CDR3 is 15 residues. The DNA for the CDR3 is TGTGCCTCTTCGGGGGGGCCTGGGCTGAACACTGAAGCTTTCTTT. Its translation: CASSGGPGLNTEAFF.

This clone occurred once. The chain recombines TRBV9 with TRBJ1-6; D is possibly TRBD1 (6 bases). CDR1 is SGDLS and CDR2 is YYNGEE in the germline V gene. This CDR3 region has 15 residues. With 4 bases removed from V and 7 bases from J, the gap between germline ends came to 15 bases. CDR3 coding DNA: TGTGCCAGCAGCCCATCCGACAGGCAAAATTCACCCCTCCACTTT. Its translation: CASSPSDRQNSPLHF.

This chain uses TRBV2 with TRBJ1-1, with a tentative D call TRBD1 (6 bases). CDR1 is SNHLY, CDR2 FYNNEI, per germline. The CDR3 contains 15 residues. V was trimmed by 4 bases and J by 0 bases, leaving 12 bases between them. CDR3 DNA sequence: TGTGCCAGCAGTGGGGGGGGGCTCATGAACACTGAAGCTTTCTTT. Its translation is CASSGGGLMNTEAFF.

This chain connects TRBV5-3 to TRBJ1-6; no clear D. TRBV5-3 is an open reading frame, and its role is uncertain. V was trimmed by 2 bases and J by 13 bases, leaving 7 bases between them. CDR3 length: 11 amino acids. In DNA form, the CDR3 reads TGTGCCAGAAGCTTCCAGGTTCCCCTCCACTTT. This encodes CARSFQVPLHF.

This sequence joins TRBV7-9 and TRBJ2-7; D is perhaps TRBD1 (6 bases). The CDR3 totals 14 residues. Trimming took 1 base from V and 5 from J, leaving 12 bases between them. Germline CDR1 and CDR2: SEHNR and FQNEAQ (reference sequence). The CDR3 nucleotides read TGTGCCAGCAGCTTAGGGCAGGGGCTTCACGAGCAGTACTTC. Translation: CASSLGQGLHEQYF.

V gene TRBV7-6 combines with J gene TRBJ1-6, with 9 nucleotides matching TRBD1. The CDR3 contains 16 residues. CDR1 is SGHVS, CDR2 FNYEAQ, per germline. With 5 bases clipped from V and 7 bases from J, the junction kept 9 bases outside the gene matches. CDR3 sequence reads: CASSQQTGGNNSPLHF. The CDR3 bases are TGTGCCAGCAGCCAACAGACAGGGGGGAACAATTCACCCCTCCACTTT.

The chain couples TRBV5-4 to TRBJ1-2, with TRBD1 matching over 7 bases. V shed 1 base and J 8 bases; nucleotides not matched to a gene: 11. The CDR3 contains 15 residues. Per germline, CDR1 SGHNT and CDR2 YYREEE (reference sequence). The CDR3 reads CASSLRIKSGGGYTF. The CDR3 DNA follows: TGTGCCAGCAGCTTGCGGATAAAATCAGGGGGAGGCTACACCTTC.

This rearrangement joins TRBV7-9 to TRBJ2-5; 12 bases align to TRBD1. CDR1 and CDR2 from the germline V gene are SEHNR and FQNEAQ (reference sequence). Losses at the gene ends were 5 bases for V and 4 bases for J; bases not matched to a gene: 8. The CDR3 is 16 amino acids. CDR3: CASSQYRDRGRETQYF. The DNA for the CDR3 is TGTGCCAGCAGCCAGTATAGGGACAGGGGGCGAGAGACCCAGTACTTC.

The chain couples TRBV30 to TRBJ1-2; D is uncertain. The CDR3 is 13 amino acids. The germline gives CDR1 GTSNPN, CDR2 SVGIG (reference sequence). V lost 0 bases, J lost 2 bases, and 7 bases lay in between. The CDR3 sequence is CAWSVGKNYGYTF. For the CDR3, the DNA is TGTGCCTGGAGTGTCGGGAAGAACTATGGCTACACCTTC.

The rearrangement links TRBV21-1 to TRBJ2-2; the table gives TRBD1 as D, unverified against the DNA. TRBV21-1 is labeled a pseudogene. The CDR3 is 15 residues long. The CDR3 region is CASSPRDRGTGELFF. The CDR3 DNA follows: TGTGCCAGCAGCCCCCGGGACAGGGGCACCGGGGAGCTGTTTTTT.

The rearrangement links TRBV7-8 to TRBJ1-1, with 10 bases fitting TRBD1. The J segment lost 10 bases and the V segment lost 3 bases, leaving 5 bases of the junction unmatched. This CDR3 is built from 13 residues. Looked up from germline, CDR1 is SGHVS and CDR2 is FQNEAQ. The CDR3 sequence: CASSLEGDRGAFF. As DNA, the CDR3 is TGTGCCAGCAGCTTGGAGGGGGACAGGGGAGCTTTCTTT. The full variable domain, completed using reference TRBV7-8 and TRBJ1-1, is GAGVSQSPRYKVAKRGQDVALRCDPISGHVSLFWYQQALGQGPEFLTYFQNEAQLDKSGLPSDRFFAERPEGSVSTLKIQRTQQEDSAVYLCASSLEGDRGAFFGQGTRLTVV.

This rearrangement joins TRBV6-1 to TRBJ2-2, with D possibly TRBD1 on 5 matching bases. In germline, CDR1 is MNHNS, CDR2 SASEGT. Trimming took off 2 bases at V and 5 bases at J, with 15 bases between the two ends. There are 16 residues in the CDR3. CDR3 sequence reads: CASSEMAKGWTGELFF. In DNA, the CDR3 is TGTGCCAGCAGTGAAATGGCCAAGGGGTGGACCGGGGAGCTGTTTTTT.

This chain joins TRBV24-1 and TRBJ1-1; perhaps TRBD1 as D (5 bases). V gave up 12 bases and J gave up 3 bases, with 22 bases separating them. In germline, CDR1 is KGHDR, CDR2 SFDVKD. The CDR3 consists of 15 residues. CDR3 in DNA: TGTGCCCCCAAGCTACTACCGACAGATTACACTGAAGCTTTCTTT. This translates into CAPKLLPTDYTEAFF.

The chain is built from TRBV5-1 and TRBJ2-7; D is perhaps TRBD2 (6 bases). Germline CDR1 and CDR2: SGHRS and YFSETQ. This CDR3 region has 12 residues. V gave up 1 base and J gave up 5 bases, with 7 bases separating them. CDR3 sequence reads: CASSLWEDEQYF. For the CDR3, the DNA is TGCGCCAGCAGCTTGTGGGAGGACGAGCAGTACTTC.

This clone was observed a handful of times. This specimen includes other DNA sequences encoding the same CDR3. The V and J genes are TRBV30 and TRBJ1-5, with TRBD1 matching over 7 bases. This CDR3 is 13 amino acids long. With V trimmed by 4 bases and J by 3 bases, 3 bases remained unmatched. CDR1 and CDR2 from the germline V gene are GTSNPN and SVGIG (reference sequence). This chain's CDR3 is CAWTTGPNQPQHF. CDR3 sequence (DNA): TGTGCCTGGACGACAGGGCCCAATCAGCCCCAGCATTTT. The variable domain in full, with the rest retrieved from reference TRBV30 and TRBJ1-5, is SQTIHQWPATLVQPVGSPLSLECTVEGTSNPNLYWYRQAAGRGLQLLFYSVGIGQISSEVPQNLSASRPQDRQFILSSKKLLLSDSGFYLCAWTTGPNQPQHFGDGTRLSIL.

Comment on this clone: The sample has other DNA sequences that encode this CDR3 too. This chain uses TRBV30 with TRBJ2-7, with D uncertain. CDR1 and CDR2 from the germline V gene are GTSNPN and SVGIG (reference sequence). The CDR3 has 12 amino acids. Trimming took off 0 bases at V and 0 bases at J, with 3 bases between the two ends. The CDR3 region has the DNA TGTGCCTGGAGTGTGGCCTCCTACGAGCAGTACTTC. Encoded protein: CAWSVASYEQYF. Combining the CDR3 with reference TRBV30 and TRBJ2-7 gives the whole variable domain SQTIHQWPATLVQPVGSPLSLECTVEGTSNPNLYWYRQAAGRGLQLLFYSVGIGQISSEVPQNLSASRPQDRQFILSSKKLLLSDSGFYLCAWSVASYEQYFGPGTRLTVT.